The TCR beta chain described here comes from a study of Tregs in tolerant kidney transplant recipients. The repertoire was sequenced with immunoSEQ multiplex PCR; TCRdb's copy has only in-frame clones and lacks some. In the table there are roughly 80,000 clones, 95% to 98% of which are singletons. The CDR3 has 13 residues. CDR1 is LNHDA, CDR2 SQIVND, per germline (reference sequence). Trimming removed 4 bases at V and 7 bases at J, with 13 bases between. This clonotype was obtained from a human donor who received a combined kidney and bone marrow transplant. The source material was CD4+ T cells from blood, sampled before the transplant. The rearrangement links TRBV19 to TRBJ1-1; perhaps TRBD1 as D (6 bases). The CDR3 spells CASSNPGHHEAFF. The CDR3 nucleotides read TGTGCCAGTAGTAACCCGGGACACCATGAAGCTTTCTTT.